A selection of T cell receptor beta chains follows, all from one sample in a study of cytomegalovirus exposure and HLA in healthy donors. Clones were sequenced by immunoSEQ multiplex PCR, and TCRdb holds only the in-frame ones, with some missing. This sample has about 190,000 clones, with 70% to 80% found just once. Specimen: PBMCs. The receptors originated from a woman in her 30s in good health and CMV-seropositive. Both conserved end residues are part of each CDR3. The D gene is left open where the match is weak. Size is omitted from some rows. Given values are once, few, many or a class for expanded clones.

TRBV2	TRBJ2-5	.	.	TGTGCCAGCAGATACGACTTCACAGAGACCCAGTACTTC	CASRYDFTETQYF
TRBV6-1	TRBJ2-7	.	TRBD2	TGTGCCAGCAGTAGCGGGAGGAAAGGAAGTGAGCAGTACTTC	CASSSGRKGSEQYF
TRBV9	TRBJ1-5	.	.	TGTGCCAGCAGCCCTCGAGCAGGGGAAAGTCAGCCCCAGCATTTT	CASSPRAGESQPQHF
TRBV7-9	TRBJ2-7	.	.	TGTGCCAGCAGCAGACAAGGCGGAGGGTGGGCCGAGCAGTACTTC	CASSRQGGGWAEQYF
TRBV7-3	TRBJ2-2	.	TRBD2	TGTGCCAGCAGCTTAAGGGGGGGGGCCGGGGAGCTGTTTTTT	CASSLRGGAGELFF
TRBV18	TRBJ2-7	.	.	TGTGCCAGCTCACTCGCGGGACAGAGCTACGAGCAGTACTTC	CASSLAGQSYEQYF
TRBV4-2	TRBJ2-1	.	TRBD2	TGTGCCAGCAGCCAAGGACCTAGCGGGAGGATCGATAGAGATGAGCAGTTCTTC	CASSQGPSGRIDRDEQFF
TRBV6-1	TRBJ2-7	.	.	TGTGCCAGCAGTGTAAACCCGCCTGGGAGCGAGCAGTACTTC	CASSVNPPGSEQYF
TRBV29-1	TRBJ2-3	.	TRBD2	TGCAGCGCCCCGGGACTAGGATCAGATACGCAGTATTTT	CSAPGLGSDTQYF
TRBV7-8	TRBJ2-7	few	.	TGTGCCAGCAGCTTAGTCTTAGCTCCCAACTACGAGCAGTACTTC	CASSLVLAPNYEQYF
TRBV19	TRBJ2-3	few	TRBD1	TGTGCCAGTAGTGATGACAGGGGGCGCCGAGATACGCAGTATTTT	CASSDDRGRRDTQYF
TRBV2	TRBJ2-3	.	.	TGTGCCAGCAGTGAGGCCCTTCGCACAGATACGCAGTATTTT	CASSEALRTDTQYF
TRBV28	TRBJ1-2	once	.	TGTGCCAGCAGTCTACGGGAGATCTATGGCTACACCTTC	CASSLREIYGYTF
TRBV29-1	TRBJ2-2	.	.	TGCAGCGTTGTACCGGGAACCGTTGCCGGGGAGCTGTTTTTT	CSVVPGTVAGELFF
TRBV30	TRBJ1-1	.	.	TGTGCCTGGGATCGGATCAGGGGCTCGGGCACTGAAGCTTTCTTT	CAWDRIRGSGTEAFF
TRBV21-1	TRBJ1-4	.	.	TGTGCCAGCAGCAACGGGGGGGGCGGAAAACTGTTTTTT	CASSNGGGGKLFF
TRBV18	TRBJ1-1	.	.	TGTGCCAGCTCACCATTGTCTGCGATGAACACTGAAGCTTTCTTT	CASSPLSAMNTEAFF
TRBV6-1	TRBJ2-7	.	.	TGTGCCAGCAGTGAAGGCGGGACAGTATCCTACGAGCAGTACTTC	CASSEGGTVSYEQYF
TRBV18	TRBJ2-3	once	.	TGTGCCAGCTCACCAGGAAAGACAGGGCGGGGAGATACGCAGTATTTT	CASSPGKTGRGDTQYF
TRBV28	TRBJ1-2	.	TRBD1	TGTGCCAGCAGTGCCACAGGGGCCTATGGCTACACCTTC	CASSATGAYGYTF
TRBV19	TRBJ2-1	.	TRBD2	TGTGCCAGTGCCGGGACGGGAGGGCCAAATGAGCAGTTCTTC	CASAGTGGPNEQFF
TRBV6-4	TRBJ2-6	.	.	TGTGCCAGCAGCCCAGCCGGGTCTGGGGCCAACGTCCTGACTTTC	CASSPAGSGANVLTF
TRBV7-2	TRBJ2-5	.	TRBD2	TGTGCCAGCATGCGGGGGGGAGAGACCCAGTACTTC	CASMRGGETQYF
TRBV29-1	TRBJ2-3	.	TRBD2	TGCAGCGCCGATGGGGGGGTCGATACGCAGTATTTT	CSADGGVDTQYF
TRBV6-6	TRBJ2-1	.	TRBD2	TGTGCCAGCAGTAGGACTAGCGGGAGAATAAATGAGCAGTTCTTC	CASSRTSGRINEQFF
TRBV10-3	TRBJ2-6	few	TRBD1	TGTGCCATCAGTGCGGGCCCGGGACAGAACCCTGGGGCCAACGTCCTGACTTTC	CAISAGPGQNPGANVLTF
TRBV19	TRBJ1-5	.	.	TGTGCCAGTAGTACTCAAAGAGGGAGGCCCCAGCATTTT	CASSTQRGRPQHF
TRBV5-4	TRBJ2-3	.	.	TGTGCCAGCAGCCCCCTGGGACCGGAGGGAGATACGCAGTATTTT	CASSPLGPEGDTQYF
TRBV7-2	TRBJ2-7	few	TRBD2	TGTGCCAGCAGCCCACAAGGGACTAGCGGGACCTACGAGCAGTACTTC	CASSPQGTSGTYEQYF
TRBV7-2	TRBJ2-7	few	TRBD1	TGTGCCAGCAGCTCCATTGCAGGGACAGGCATCTCCTACGAGCAGTACTTC	CASSSIAGTGISYEQYF
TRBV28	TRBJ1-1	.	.	TGTGCCAGCAACAGGTTTTCTGTTGACGCTTTCTTT	CASNRFSVDAFF
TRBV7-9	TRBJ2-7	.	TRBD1	TGTGCCAGCACCAATGTGGGACAGGGAGCTCACTACGAGCAGTACTTC	CASTNVGQGAHYEQYF
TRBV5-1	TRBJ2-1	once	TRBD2	TGCGCCAGCAGCTTGGGCGGGGGCTCCTACAATGAGCAGTTCTTC	CASSLGGGSYNEQFF
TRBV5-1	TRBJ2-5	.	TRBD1	TGCGCCAGTAACCGGGACAGTCAAGAGACCCAGTACTTC	CASNRDSQETQYF
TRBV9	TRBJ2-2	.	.	TGTGCCAGCAGCCCACGGACACCTTGGATAGCCGGGGAGCTGTTTTTT	CASSPRTPWIAGELFF
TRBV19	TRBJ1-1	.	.	TGTGCCAGTAGTGAGTCCAGGGAAACGAGAAACACTGAAGCTTTCTTT	CASSESRETRNTEAFF
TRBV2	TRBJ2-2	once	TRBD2	TGTGCCAGCAGTGTATTCTTTGATAGCGGGGGAAACACCGGGGAGCTGTTTTTT	CASSVFFDSGGNTGELFF
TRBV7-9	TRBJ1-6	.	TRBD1	TGTGCCAGCAGCTTGTCAGGGGGCCCTGTTTCACCCCTCCACTTT	CASSLSGGPVSPLHF
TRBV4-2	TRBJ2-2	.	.	TGTGCCAGCAGCCTCGTAGGAAGCGGCGGGTCCGGGGAGCTGTTTTTT	CASSLVGSGGSGELFF
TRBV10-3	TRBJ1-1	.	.	TGTGCCATCAGGGGTCAAGAGGGCACTGAAGCTTTCTTT	CAIRGQEGTEAFF
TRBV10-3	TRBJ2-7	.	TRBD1	TGTGCCATCAGTGACTCAGGGGGCGGCTCTACGAAGCAGTACTTC	CAISDSGGGSTKQYF
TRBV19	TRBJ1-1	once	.	TGTGCCAGTAGTGCTCAGGGCTTCTTCTTT	CASSAQGFFF
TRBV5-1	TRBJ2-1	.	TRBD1	TGCGCCAGCAGCCTAGGGACAGTATCATACAATGAGCAGTTCTTC	CASSLGTVSYNEQFF
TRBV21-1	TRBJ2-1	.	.	TGTGCCAGCACCAAACTAGCGGGAGATTGTAATGAGCAGTTCTTC	CASTKLAGDCNEQFF
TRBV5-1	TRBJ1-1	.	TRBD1	TGCGCCAGCAGCATAAGGGGACAGGGCAACACTGAAGCTTTCTTT	CASSIRGQGNTEAFF
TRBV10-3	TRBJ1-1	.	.	TGTGCCCTGAGGACAGAACAGACTACTGAAGCTTTCTTT	CALRTEQTTEAFF
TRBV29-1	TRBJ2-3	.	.	TGCAGCGCCGGAGGCCACCGGCCAGATACGCAGTATTTT	CSAGGHRPDTQYF
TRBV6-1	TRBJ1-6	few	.	TGTGCCAGCAGTGAAGCGCTAGGGACATGGAGTTCACCCCTCCACTTT	CASSEALGTWSSPLHF
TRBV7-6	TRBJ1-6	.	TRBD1	TGTGCCAGCAGCTCGTCTCCGGGACAGGGAAGTTCACCCCTCCACTTT	CASSSSPGQGSSPLHF
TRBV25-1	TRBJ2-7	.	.	TGTGCCAGCAGTGAACGGGGAAACCCCTACGAGCAGTACTTC	CASSERGNPYEQYF
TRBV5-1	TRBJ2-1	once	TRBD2	TGCGCCAGCAGCTGGGGGGGTAGCGGGGGACACTCCTACAATGAGCAGTTCTTC	CASSWGGSGGHSYNEQFF
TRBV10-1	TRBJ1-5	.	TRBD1	TGCGCCAGCAGCGGGAACTACAGACAGGGGAGAAGGGGCAATCAGCCCCAGCATTTT	CASSGNYRQGRRGNQPQHF
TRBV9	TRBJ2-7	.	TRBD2	TGTGCCAGCAGCTCCGGACTGGGGACTAGCGGTATCTCCTACGAGCAGTACTTC	CASSSGLGTSGISYEQYF
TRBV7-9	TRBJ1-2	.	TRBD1	TGTGCCAGCAGCTTAGCCCCAGGGGGCGCAGGCTACACCTTC	CASSLAPGGAGYTF